This T cell receptor beta chain derives from a study of identical twins. Trimming took off 5 bases at V and 9 bases at J, with 11 bases between the two ends. The CDR3 is 12 amino acids. This clonotype came up a few times. Each CDR3 protein is one row after TCRdb ran MiXCR on the 5' RACE reads. The data hold 210,000 or so distinct CDR3 sequences, with 15% observed a single time. The same sample was also used in a study of T cells expressing NK-cell markers.

This rearrangement joins TRBV12-3 or TRBV12-4 to TRBJ1-5; D unresolved. This receptor was identified in a woman aged 18-29 years in good health. The sequencing sample was made of CD8+ T cells sorted from blood. DNA for the CDR3: TGTGCCAGCAGTAACAACGCTTGGCCCCAGCATTTT. Protein: CASSNNAWPQHF.